Each of the 15 T cell receptor beta chains below was sequenced from the same sample in a study of TIL therapy for anti-PD-1-resistant metastatic lung cancer. This was the immunoSEQ v3 assay. Using immunoSEQ multiplex PCR, the repertoire was profiled, and TCRdb retains in-frame clones only, with some absent. The sample has tens of thousands of clones, approximately 83% seen once. Time point here: pre-treatment sample, taken before nivolumab and TIL therapy. The material was blood, obtained at baseline. These receptors were collected from a person aged 25 to 80 with non-small cell lung cancer.

CDR3 nucleotides: TGTGCCAGCTCACCACGTCAGGGCGCATACAATGAGCAGTTCTTC. It codes for CASSPRQGAYNEQFF. V gene TRBV18 combines with J gene TRBJ2-1; a possible D gene is TRBD1 (5 bases). The germline V gene has CDR1 KGHSH and CDR2 LQKENI. V lost 1 base and J 4 bases, leaving 11 bases between the germline ends. The CDR3 covers 15 residues.

The genes are TRBV7-2 and TRBJ2-3; D perhaps matches TRBD1 (5 bases). The ends were cut back, 5 bases at V and 7 bases at J, with 16 bases in the middle. Germline lookup yields CDR1 SGHTA and CDR2 FQGNSA. The CDR3 totals 14 residues. The CDR3 sequence: CASSTRQTTNTQYF. The CDR3 nucleotides are TGTGCCAGCAGCACCCGACAGACCACGAATACGCAGTATTTT. Using reference TRBV7-2 and TRBJ2-3 for the parts outside the CDR3, the full variable domain is GAGVSQSPSNKVTEKGKDVELRCDPISGHTALYWYRQSLGQGLEFLIYFQGNSAPDKSGLPSDRFSAERTGGSVSTLTIQRTQQEDSAVYLCASSTRQTTNTQYFGPGTRLTVL.

The gene calls are TRBV5-1 and TRBJ1-1; D remains ambiguous. CDR3 size: 13 residues. V was clipped by 1 base and J by 1 base, with 5 bases between them. CDR1 is SGHRS and CDR2 is YFSETQ in the germline V gene. Written as DNA, the CDR3 is TGCGCCAGCAGCTTGTGGGAGAACACTGAAGCTTTCTTT. Amino acids: CASSLWENTEAFF.

The chain is built from TRBV2 and TRBJ2-7, with unresolved D. Deletions cut 6 bases from V and 6 bases from J, with 18 bases between. The CDR3 spans 14 residues. Germline CDR1 and CDR2: SNHLY and FYNNEI. The CDR3 DNA reads as TGTGCCAGCAGCCTGACTGGACCAGCATCCGAGCAGTACTTC. Residues: CASSLTGPASEQYF.

The rearrangement uses TRBV29-1 and TRBJ2-5; possible D gene TRBD1, 5 bases. The V gene's germline CDR1 is SQVTM and CDR2 ANQGSEA. V lost 3 bases to trimming and J lost 4 bases, with 18 bases between them. The CDR3 has 15 residues. CDR3 bases: TGCAGCGTTGATGGGCATAGGCAGGGTGCAGAGACCCAGTACTTC. Translation: CSVDGHRQGAETQYF.

The J gene is TRBJ2-5, the V gene TRBV24-1, with no clear D. V was shortened by 3 bases and J by 7 bases, with 14 bases between the two germline ends. Germline lookup yields CDR1 KGHDR and CDR2 SFDVKD. CDR3 size: 14 residues. In nucleotides, the CDR3 is TGTGCCACCAGTGATGCCGGAACCGCCGTGACCCAGTACTTC. This codes for CATSDAGTAVTQYF.

The V and J genes are TRBV7-8 and TRBJ2-2, with 7 bases matching TRBD2. The V segment lost 5 bases and the J segment 0 bases; nucleotides outside the gene matches: 6. CDR3 length equals 16 residues. Germline CDR1 is SGHVS and CDR2 is FQNEAQ. CDR3 amino acids: CASSLREGSNTGELFF. The CDR3 DNA reads TGTGCCAGCAGCCTCAGGGAGGGCTCGAACACCGGGGAGCTGTTTTTT.

The chain carries TRBV7-2 and TRBJ2-3, with TRBD2 identical over 9 bases. Germline values: CDR1 SGHTA, CDR2 FQGNSA. This CDR3 is built from 16 residues. Trimming removed 5 bases from V and 1 base from J; junction bases left unmatched: 7. The CDR3 region is CASSPLAGGGTDTQYF. CDR3 DNA sequence: TGTGCCAGCAGCCCCCTGGCGGGGGGGGGCACAGATACGCAGTATTTT.

The V call is TRBV11-2, the J call TRBJ2-1; the D gene is possibly TRBD2 (7 bases). This CDR3 is 16 amino acids long. Trimming took 5 bases from V and 9 from J, leaving 23 bases between them. CDR1 and CDR2 (germline): SGHAT, FQNNGV. CDR3 coding DNA: TGTGCCAGCAGCCCCCGGGTGGGGGGGCCCGCGAGTGAGCAGTTCTTC. Translating gives CASSPRVGGPASEQFF.

The chain employs TRBV5-1 and TRBJ1-6, with 8 bases fitting TRBD1. V dropped 0 bases and J dropped 5; count of bases not matched to a gene: 7. Germline V gives CDR1 SGHRS, CDR2 YFSETQ. This CDR3 is 17 amino acids long. This CDR3 reads CASSLGRDRTNNSPLHF. CDR3 in DNA: TGCGCCAGCAGCTTGGGCCGGGACAGGACGAATAATTCACCCCTCCACTTT.

There are a few counts of this clone. The rearrangement links TRBV7-9 to TRBJ1-5; D perhaps matches TRBD1 (5 bases). This CDR3 contains 13 residues. Trimming removed 5 bases from V and 7 bases from J, with 12 bases in between. CDR1 is SEHNR, CDR2 FQNEAQ, per germline (reference sequence). CDR3 in amino acids: CASSRDGVQPQHF. The CDR3, as DNA: TGTGCCAGCAGCCGGGACGGGGTCCAGCCCCAGCATTTT. Supplemented by reference TRBV7-9 and TRBJ1-5, the full variable domain reads DTGVSQNPRHKITKRGQNVTFRCDPISEHNRLYWYRQTLGQGPEFLTYFQNEAQLEKSRLLSDRFSAERPKGSFSTLEIQRTEQGDSAMYLCASSRDGVQPQHFGDGTRLSIL.

The chain has TRBV11-3 and TRBJ2-1; TRBD1 aligns across 8 bases. V was pared by 5 bases and J by 9 bases, with 12 bases of the junction left unmatched. Germline V gene lookup returns CDR1 SGHNT and CDR2 YENEEA. The CDR3 has 15 residues. This CDR3 reads CASSAGQGPTFEQFF. The CDR3 nucleotides read TGTGCCAGCAGCGCCGGACAGGGTCCTACCTTTGAGCAGTTCTTC.

This clone was found once. This chain links TRBV30 with TRBJ2-3; D possibly matches TRBD1 or TRBD2 (5 bases each). This CDR3 comprises 11 residues. The germline V and J ends were trimmed by 5 bases and 11 bases, with 14 bases remaining between them. CDR1 GTSNPN and CDR2 SVGIG come from the germline V gene (reference sequence). The CDR3, as DNA: TGTGCCTGGGATCTCCTTGGGGGGCAGTATTTT. As protein: CAWDLLGGQYF. The variable domain in full, completed from reference TRBV30 and TRBJ2-3, reads SQTIHQWPATLVQPVGSPLSLECTVEGTSNPNLYWYRQAAGRGLQLLFYSVGIGQISSEVPQNLSASRPQDRQFILSSKKLLLSDSGFYLCAWDLLGGQYFGPGTRLTVL.

The chain links TRBV5-1 to TRBJ1-6, with 10 nucleotides matching TRBD1. Germline V CDR1 and CDR2: SGHRS, YFSETQ. This CDR3 region has 14 residues. V was clipped by 4 bases and J by 10 bases; unmatched bases: 5. CDR3 coding DNA: TGCGCCAGCAGCAGACAGGGGGCAGACTCACCCCTCCACTTT. It yields the protein CASSRQGADSPLHF.

This rearrangement joins TRBV30 to TRBJ1-6; unclear D gene. The CDR3 has 13 residues. Trimming removed 2 bases at V and 7 bases at J, with 9 bases between. CDR1 is GTSNPN, CDR2 SVGIG, per germline (reference sequence). CDR3 in amino acids: CAWSSGRNSPLHF. CDR3 coding DNA: TGTGCCTGGAGTTCCGGACGGAATTCACCCCTCCACTTT.